The next 10 T cell receptor beta chains were all read from a single sample in a study of OX40 agonist ivuxolimab in advanced cancers. The data were produced by immunoSEQ multiplex PCR, yet TCRdb's version contains in-frame clones alone and is incomplete. This sample has 71,000 or so clones; approximately 90% occur once, and the top ten carry 1.1%. The sequences come from CD4+ or CD8+ T cells sorted from blood, collected in a trial of the OX40 agonist ivuxolimab. Source of these receptors: an adult with an advanced solid tumor such as melanoma, head and neck, liver or kidney cancer.

The genes are TRBV7-2 and TRBJ2-5; 11 bases match TRBD1. V lost 5 bases, J lost 5 bases, and 7 bases stayed unmatched. Germline loops: CDR1 SGHTA, CDR2 FQGNSA. CDR3 length: 15 amino acids. The CDR3 loop reads CASSTGTGGRETQYF. CDR3 coding DNA: TGTGCCAGCAGCACTGGGACAGGGGGTCGCGAGACCCAGTACTTC.

The V gene is TRBV4-1, the J gene TRBJ1-2; no firm D call. In germline, CDR1 is MGHRA, CDR2 YSYEKL. The CDR3 extends over 13 amino acids. The V gene lost 1 base and the J gene lost 7 bases, with 10 bases spanning the gap. The CDR3 coding sequence is TGCGCCAGCAGCCAAGTAGGGAGAATTGGCTACACCTTC. Residues: CASSQVGRIGYTF.

The chain couples TRBV5-1 to TRBJ2-1; TRBD2 agrees at 9 bases. Unmatched junction bases numbered 8, after V lost 4 bases and J lost 3 bases. CDR1 and CDR2 from the germline V gene are SGHRS and YFSETQ. The CDR3 contains 16 residues. The CDR3 sequence: CASSAAGTSNYNEQFF. In DNA form, the CDR3 reads TGCGCCAGCAGCGCTGCCGGGACTAGCAACTACAATGAGCAGTTCTTC. Full variable domain (missing parts from reference TRBV5-1 and TRBJ2-1): KAGVTQTPRYLIKTRGQQVTLSCSPISGHRSVSWYQQTPGQGLQFLFEYFSETQRNKGNFPGRFSGRQFSNSRSEMNVSTLELGDSALYLCASSAAGTSNYNEQFFGPGTRLTVL.

This clone occurred a few times. The chain uses TRBV5-1 and TRBJ1-2, with 9 bases that match TRBD1. The V gene end was trimmed by 4 bases and the J gene end by 4 bases; junction bases not matched to a gene: 5. The germline V gene encodes CDR1 SGHRS and CDR2 YFSETQ. The CDR3 has 14 amino acids. In DNA form, the CDR3 reads TGCGCCAGCAGCCGGGACAGGGACATCTATGGCTACACCTTC. Amino acids: CASSRDRDIYGYTF.

Here the CDR3 reads CASSVQGYGYTF. CDR3 coding DNA: TGTGCCAGCAGCGTACAGGGCTATGGCTACACCTTC. This chain connects TRBV9 to TRBJ1-2; a weak D match, TRBD1 (5 bases). Germline values: CDR1 SGDLS, CDR2 YYNGEE. Trimming removed 1 base from V and 4 bases from J, with 5 bases in between. The CDR3 sequence is 12 residues long.

In DNA, the CDR3 is TGTGCCGGAAACGTACCTCTTGGGAAACTGTTTTTT. Amino acid sequence: CAGNVPLGKLFF. J is TRBJ1-4 and V is TRBV30; D not certain. This CDR3 contains 12 residues. The germline V gene encodes CDR1 GTSNPN and CDR2 SVGIG (reference sequence). Trimming took off 8 bases at V and 11 bases at J, with 18 bases between the two ends.

The genes are TRBV18 and TRBJ2-7; D not certain. CDR3 length: 14 residues. The V gene's germline CDR1 is KGHSH and CDR2 LQKENI. V lost 4 bases to trimming and J lost 2 bases, with 12 bases between them. CDR3 protein: CASSRSPEAYEQYF. CDR3 coding DNA: TGTGCCAGCTCACGTTCCCCAGAGGCCTACGAGCAGTACTTC. The full variable domain, completed using reference TRBV18 and TRBJ2-7, is NAGVMQNPRHLVRRRGQEARLRCSPMKGHSHVYWYRQLPEEGLKFMVYLQKENIIDESGMPKERFSAEFPKEGPSILRIQQVVRGDSAAYFCASSRSPEAYEQYFGPGTRLTVT.

This chain connects TRBV9 to TRBJ2-3, with D tentatively TRBD1 (5 bases). V dropped 4 bases and J dropped 2 bases, with 11 bases sitting between them. The CDR3 runs to 14 residues. CDR1 and CDR2 from the germline V gene are SGDLS and YYNGEE. The CDR3 sequence: CASSPRQITDTQYF. CDR3 bases: TGTGCCAGCAGCCCCCGACAGATCACAGATACGCAGTATTTT. Complete variable domain (other parts from reference TRBV9 and TRBJ2-3): DSGVTQTPKHLITATGQRVTLRCSPRSGDLSVYWYQQSLDQGLQFLIQYYNGEERAKGNILERFSAQQFPDLHSELNLSSLELGDSALYFCASSPRQITDTQYFGPGTRLTVL.

The V call is TRBV5-1, the J call TRBJ2-1; tentative D call: TRBD2 (5 bases). Between the trimmed V and J ends, which lost 5 bases and 0 bases, there was a span of 12 bases. This CDR3 is built from 15 residues. The germline gives CDR1 SGHRS, CDR2 YFSETQ. This CDR3 is CASREDSSSYNEQFF. The CDR3 DNA sequence: TGCGCCAGCAGGGAGGACTCAAGCTCCTACAATGAGCAGTTCTTC.

The chain has TRBV11-3 and TRBJ2-3, with D possibly called TRBD1 or TRBD2 (6 bases each). The germline V gene has CDR1 SGHNT and CDR2 YENEEA. V was clipped by 5 bases and J by 4 bases, with 16 bases between them. The CDR3 contains 15 residues. This CDR3 is CASSLNGGASDTQYF. CDR3 nucleotide sequence: TGTGCCAGCAGCCTGAACGGGGGCGCGTCAGATACGCAGTATTTT.